This T cell receptor beta chain was sequenced for a study of beta chain features in type 1 diabetes. In this sample, this clone turned up a few times. Its antigen is undetermined. General observations from the study: In every one of the four CD4+ subsets, TCRB CDR3s were moderately but significantly shorter in Type 1 diabetes patients. Naive, central memory and regulatory TCRB repertoires appeared more similar among patients than healthy donors.

Germline assignment: CDR1 KGHSH and CDR2 LQKENI. Losses at the gene ends were 3 bases for V and 2 bases for J; bases not matched to a gene: 1. The CDR3 loop spans 14 amino acids. The whole isolated RNA underwent reverse transcription, so sequencing captured expressed TCRB transcripts. Repertoires were generated with immunoSEQ multiplex PCR, while TCRdb's copy carries only in-frame clones and drops some. Of approximately 270,000 clones in the sample, roughly an eighth were seen once. This TCR was recovered from a man aged 25 to 40 with type 1 diabetes. V and J are TRBV18 and TRBJ2-7, with 10 nucleotides matching TRBD1. Material: naive CD4+ T cells from blood. DNA for the CDR3: TGTGCCAGCTCACCCGGGACAGGGGCCTACGAGCAGTACTTC. It yields the protein CASSPGTGAYEQYF.